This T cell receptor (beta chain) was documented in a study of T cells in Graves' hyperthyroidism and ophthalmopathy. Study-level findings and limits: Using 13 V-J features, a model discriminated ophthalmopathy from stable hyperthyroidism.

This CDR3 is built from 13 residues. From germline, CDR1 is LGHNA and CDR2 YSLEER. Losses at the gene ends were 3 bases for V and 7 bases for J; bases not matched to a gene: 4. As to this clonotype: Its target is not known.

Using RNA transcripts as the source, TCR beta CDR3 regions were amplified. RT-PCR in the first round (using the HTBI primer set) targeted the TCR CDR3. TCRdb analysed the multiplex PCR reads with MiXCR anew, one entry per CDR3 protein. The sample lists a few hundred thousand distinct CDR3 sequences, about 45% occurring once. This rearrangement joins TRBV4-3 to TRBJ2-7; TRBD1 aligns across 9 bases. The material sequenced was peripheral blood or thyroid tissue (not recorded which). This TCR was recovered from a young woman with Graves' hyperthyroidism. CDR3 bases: TGCGCCAGCAGCCAGGGGACAGGGACTGAGCAGTACTTC. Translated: CASSQGTGTEQYF.